One TCR beta chain is described in this entry. The V end was cut by 5 bases, the J end by 3 bases, with 12 bases between. CDR1 is SGHKS and CDR2 is YYEKEE in the germline V gene (reference sequence). CDR3 length: 13 residues. The data originate from a study of blood T cells in healthy people across ages. Ranging in age from about 6 to 90, the donors were healthy Caucasian individuals from Russia. Then a second PCR, running roughly 7 to 11 cycles, was carried out with a sample-barcoded 5' primer and a J-beta primer mix. Each CDR3 protein is one row after TCRdb ran MiXCR on the 5' RACE reads. Of approximately 900,000 distinct CDR3 sequences in the sample, about 48% were seen once.

This TCR derives from a man aged 25-45 years in good health. J is TRBJ2-7 and V is TRBV5-5, with D perhaps given as TRBD1 or TRBD2 (5 bases each). The sequenced sample was blood. The CDR3 coding sequence is TGTGCCAGCAGTCGGGACGGTTTCTACGAGCAGTACTTC. Translation gives CASSRDGFYEQYF.